The 18 T cell receptor beta chains below come from one sample, sequenced in a study of blood T cell repertoires in COVID-19. Sequenced by immunoSEQ multiplex PCR; TCRdb stores in-frame clones only, minus some. This table has under 200,000 clones, around 86% appearing once. The material sequenced was PBMCs or T cells enriched from blood (not recorded which). The source is a woman aged 40-49 years in a cohort exposed to, infected with or recovered from COVID-19 (not recorded which).

V is TRBV24-1 and J is TRBJ2-2; 11 bases line up with TRBD1. The CDR3 covers 17 residues. Germline V gene data show CDR1 as KGHDR and CDR2 as SFDVKD. V lost 4 bases to trimming and J lost 2 bases; unmatched junction nucleotides: 5. In nucleotides, the CDR3 is TGTGCCACCAGTGACCCAAGGACAGGGGGCAACACCGGGGAGCTGTTTTTT. Translation: CATSDPRTGGNTGELFF.

The genes are TRBV6-1 and TRBJ2-1; no definite D call. CDR3 size: 12 residues. Trimming removed 1 base at V and 8 bases at J, with 6 bases between. The germline V gene encodes CDR1 MNHNS and CDR2 SASEGT. This CDR3 reads CASSEVPDEQFF. The CDR3 DNA is TGTGCCAGCAGTGAAGTCCCCGATGAGCAGTTCTTC.

The chain has TRBV28 and TRBJ1-6; tentative D call: TRBD1 (5 bases). The V end lost 4 bases, the J end lost 5 bases, and 15 bases lay between the germline ends. Germline V lookup: CDR1 MDHEN, CDR2 SYDVKM. The CDR3 covers 16 residues. Here the CDR3 DNA reads TGTGCCAGCAGTTCCGGCTGGCAGGGCAATAATTCACCCCTCCACTTT. Translated, it gives CASSSGWQGNNSPLHF.

The genes are TRBV5-6 and TRBJ2-1; D is undetermined. CDR1 is SGHDT, CDR2 YYEEEE, per germline. Trimming pared 2 bases from V and 8 bases from J, leaving 14 bases between. The CDR3 has 14 amino acids. The CDR3, as DNA: TGTGCCAGCAGCTTAGTCGGTCCCCCGGATGAGCAGTTCTTC. It specifies CASSLVGPPDEQFF.

This clone was counted only a few times. The chain recombines TRBV19 with TRBJ1-4; TRBD1 is a possible D gene (5 bases). The CDR3 is made up of 14 amino acids. CDR1 is LNHDA and CDR2 is SQIVND in the germline V gene (reference sequence). The V end lost 6 bases, the J end lost 4 bases, and 12 bases lay between the germline ends. CDR3 DNA sequence: TGTGCCAGTAGGCCGGGACTTAGTAATGAAAAACTGTTTTTT. The encoded protein is CASRPGLSNEKLFF.

The rearrangement joins TRBV7-9 to TRBJ2-1, with 10 bases identical to TRBD1. The ends lost 5 bases at V and 5 bases at J; junction bases unmatched: 12. The CDR3 consists of 17 residues. The germline V gene has CDR1 SEHNR and CDR2 FQNEAQ (reference sequence). The CDR3 region has the DNA TGTGCCAGCAGCCCCCGTCCCCGGGACAGGGGCGACAATGAGCAGTTCTTC. This gives the protein CASSPRPRDRGDNEQFF.

The chain links TRBV18 to TRBJ1-4; no definite D call. From germline, CDR1 is KGHSH and CDR2 LQKENI. Trimming removed 0 bases from V and 7 bases from J, with 15 bases in between. CDR3 length: 16 residues. The CDR3 protein is CASSPPDGRVGEKLFF. The CDR3 bases are TGTGCCAGCTCACCACCGGACGGGAGGGTTGGTGAAAAACTGTTTTTT.

This sequence joins TRBV7-9 and TRBJ1-2; 7 bases align to TRBD1. The junction had 14 bases not matched to a gene; V was cut back by 5 bases and J by 5 bases. Per germline, CDR1 SEHNR and CDR2 FQNEAQ (reference sequence). CDR3 length: 16 amino acids. CDR3 in amino acids: CASSPAYGDRDYGYTF. In nucleotides, the CDR3 is TGTGCCAGCAGCCCCGCCTATGGGGACAGAGATTATGGCTACACCTTC.

This chain connects TRBV10-3 to TRBJ1-6; D is unresolved. V lost 2 bases and J 8 bases, leaving 10 bases between the germline ends. Germline-derived CDR1 and CDR2 are ENHRY and SYGVKD. The CDR3 loop spans 14 amino acids. CDR3 nucleotide sequence: TGTGCCATCAGTGAGGTGGCAGATGATTCACCCCTCCACTTT. Translation gives CAISEVADDSPLHF.

J is TRBJ1-6 and V is TRBV28; 7 bases align to TRBD1. The CDR3 is made up of 14 amino acids. V was clipped by 3 bases and J by 7 bases; unmatched bases: 3. Germline V gene data show CDR1 as MDHEN and CDR2 as SYDVKM. CDR3 region: CASSFGTENSPLHF. The CDR3 coding sequence is TGTGCCAGCAGTTTTGGGACAGAAAATTCACCCCTCCACTTT.

This chain links TRBV6-6 with TRBJ1-1; D gene uncertain. The germline CDR1 and CDR2 sequences are MNHNY and SVGAGI (reference sequence). With 5 bases removed from V and 11 bases from J, the gap between germline ends came to 15 bases. CDR3 length: 12 amino acids. CDR3 DNA: TGTGCCAGCAGTGACGGGGTACCGGGGGCTTTCTTT. It codes for CASSDGVPGAFF.

The CDR3 DNA reads TGTGCCAGCAGTCTCGGACTAGCGGTCTCCTACGAGCAGTACTTC. It encodes CASSLGLAVSYEQYF. V usage is TRBV6-2 or TRBV6-3 and J usage is TRBJ2-7; 10 nucleotides line up with TRBD2. Trimming took 5 bases from V and 0 from J; bases not matched to a gene: 4. Germline loops: CDR1 MNHEY, CDR2 SVGEGT. The CDR3 has 15 residues.

This chain joins TRBV2 and TRBJ1-1; 10 bases line up with TRBD1. Trimming at V came to 5 bases and at J to 5 bases, leaving 5 bases not matched to a gene. The germline V gene has CDR1 SNHLY and CDR2 FYNNEI. The CDR3 is 14 amino acids. DNA of the CDR3: TGTGCCAGCAGTCGGGACAGGGGAGAGACTGAAGCTTTCTTT. Translating it yields CASSRDRGETEAFF.

V gene TRBV11-3 combines with J gene TRBJ2-7, with D possibly matching TRBD2 (7 bases). The germline V and J ends were trimmed by 4 bases and 2 bases, with 15 bases remaining between them. Germline V gene data show CDR1 as SGHNT and CDR2 as YENEEA. The CDR3 consists of 15 residues. The CDR3 nucleotides read TGTGCCAGCAGCTATGGGGGCGGGAGCCCCTACGAGCAGTACTTC. Amino acids: CASSYGGGSPYEQYF.

The gene calls are TRBV19 and TRBJ1-2; D not resolved. Germline V gene lookup returns CDR1 LNHDA and CDR2 SQIVND (reference sequence). CDR3 length: 14 amino acids. Trimming stripped 3 bases from V and 5 bases from J, with 13 bases between. CDR3 protein: CASSMAGVAYGYTF. In DNA form, the CDR3 reads TGTGCCAGTAGTATGGCGGGCGTTGCGTATGGCTACACCTTC.

The rearrangement links TRBV5-1 to TRBJ2-5; the match to TRBD2 covers 8 bases. The CDR3 runs 14 residues. The V segment lost 5 bases and the J segment 3 bases; nucleotides outside the gene matches: 6. CDR1 is SGHRS, CDR2 YFSETQ, per germline. The DNA of the CDR3 is TGCGCCAGCAGTAGCGGGGACTGGGAAGAGACCCAGTACTTC. This encodes CASSSGDWEETQYF.

V is TRBV6-5 and J is TRBJ2-7; the D gene is possibly TRBD1 (6 bases). The V gene lost 8 bases and the J gene lost 2 bases, with 10 bases spanning the gap. The CDR3 is 12 amino acids. Germline CDR1 reads MNHEY; CDR2 reads SVGAGI. CDR3 residues: CASRDTTYEQYF. Here the CDR3 DNA reads TGTGCCAGCCGGGACACTACCTACGAGCAGTACTTC.

The J gene is TRBJ1-3, the V gene TRBV11-2; D not certain. Germline assignment: CDR1 SGHAT and CDR2 FQNNGV. The CDR3 is 16 amino acids. The V gene lost 7 bases and the J gene lost 0 bases, with 16 bases spanning the gap. The CDR3 nucleotides are TGTGCCAGCACCCTCACGCCGGTCTCCTCTGGAAACACCATATATTTT. This gives the protein CASTLTPVSSGNTIYF.